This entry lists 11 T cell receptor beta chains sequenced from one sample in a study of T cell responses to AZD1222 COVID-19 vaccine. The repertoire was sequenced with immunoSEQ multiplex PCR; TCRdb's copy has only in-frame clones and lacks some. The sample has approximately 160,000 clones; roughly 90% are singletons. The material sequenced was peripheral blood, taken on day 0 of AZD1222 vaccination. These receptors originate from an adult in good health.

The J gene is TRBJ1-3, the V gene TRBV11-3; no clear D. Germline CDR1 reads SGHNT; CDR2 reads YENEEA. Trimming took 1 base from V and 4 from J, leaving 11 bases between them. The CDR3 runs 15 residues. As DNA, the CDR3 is TGTGCCAGCAGCTTAGGCTCCACAGACGGAAACACCATATATTTT. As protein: CASSLGSTDGNTIYF.

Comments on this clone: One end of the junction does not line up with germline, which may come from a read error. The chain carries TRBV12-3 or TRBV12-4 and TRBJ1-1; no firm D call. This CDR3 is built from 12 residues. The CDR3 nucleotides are TGTGCCAGCAGTCACGGGAACTCTGAAGCTTTCTTT. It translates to CASSHGNSEAFF.

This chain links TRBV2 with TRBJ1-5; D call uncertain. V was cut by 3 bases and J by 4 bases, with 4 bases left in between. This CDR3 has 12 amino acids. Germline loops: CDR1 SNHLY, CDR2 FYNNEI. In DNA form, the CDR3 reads TGTGCCAGCAGTGAGGGGAATCAGCCCCAGCATTTT. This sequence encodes CASSEGNQPQHF.

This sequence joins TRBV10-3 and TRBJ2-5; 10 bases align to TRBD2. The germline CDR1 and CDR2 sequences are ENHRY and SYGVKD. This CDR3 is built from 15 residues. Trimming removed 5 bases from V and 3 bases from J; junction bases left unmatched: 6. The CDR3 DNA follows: TGTGCCATCAGTCCCACTAGCGGGAAAGAAGAGACCCAGTACTTC. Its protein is CAISPTSGKEETQYF.

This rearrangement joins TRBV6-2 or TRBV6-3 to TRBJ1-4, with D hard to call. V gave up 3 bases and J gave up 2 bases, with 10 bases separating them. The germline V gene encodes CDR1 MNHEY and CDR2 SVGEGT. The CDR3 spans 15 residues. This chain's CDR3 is CASSYNIRTNEKLFF. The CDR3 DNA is TGTGCCAGCAGTTATAACATCCGGACTAATGAAAAACTGTTTTTT.

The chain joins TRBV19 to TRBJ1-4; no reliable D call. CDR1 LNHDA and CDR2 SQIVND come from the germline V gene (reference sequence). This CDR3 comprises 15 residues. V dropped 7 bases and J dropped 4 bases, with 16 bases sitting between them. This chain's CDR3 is CASTPSHFRNEKLFF. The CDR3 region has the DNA TGTGCCAGTACCCCTTCCCACTTCCGTAATGAAAAACTGTTTTTT.

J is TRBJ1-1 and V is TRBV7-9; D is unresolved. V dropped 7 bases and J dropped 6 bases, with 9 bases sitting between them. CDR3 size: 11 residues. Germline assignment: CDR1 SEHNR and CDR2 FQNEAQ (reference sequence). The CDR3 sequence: CASTRVPEAFF. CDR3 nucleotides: TGTGCCAGCACCCGGGTGCCTGAAGCTTTCTTT. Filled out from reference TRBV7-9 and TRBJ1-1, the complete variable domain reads DTGVSQNPRHKITKRGQNVTFRCDPISEHNRLYWYRQTLGQGPEFLTYFQNEAQLEKSRLLSDRFSAERPKGSFSTLEIQRTEQGDSAMYLCASTRVPEAFFGQGTRLTVV.

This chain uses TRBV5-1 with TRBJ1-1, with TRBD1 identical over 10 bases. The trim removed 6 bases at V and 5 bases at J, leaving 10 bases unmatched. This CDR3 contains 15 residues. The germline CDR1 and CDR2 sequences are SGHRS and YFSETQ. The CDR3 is CASTLLGQGTTEAFF. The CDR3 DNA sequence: TGCGCCAGCACCCTGTTGGGACAGGGGACGACTGAAGCTTTCTTT.

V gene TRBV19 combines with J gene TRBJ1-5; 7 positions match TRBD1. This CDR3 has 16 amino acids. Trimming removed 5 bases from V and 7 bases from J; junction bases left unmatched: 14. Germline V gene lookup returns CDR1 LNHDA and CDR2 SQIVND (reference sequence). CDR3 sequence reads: CASSPRTGSRWQPQHF. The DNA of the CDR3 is TGTGCCAGTAGTCCCAGGACAGGCTCCCGTTGGCAGCCCCAGCATTTT. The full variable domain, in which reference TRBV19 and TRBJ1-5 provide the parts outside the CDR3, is DGGITQSPKYLFRKEGQNVTLSCEQNLNHDAMYWYRQDPGQGLRLIYYSQIVNDFQKGDIAEGYSVSREKKESFPLTVTSAQKNPTAFYLCASSPRTGSRWQPQHFGDGTRLSIL.

CDR3 region: CASSKRDSGNTEAFF. The CDR3 DNA reads as TGTGCCAGCAGCAAAAGGGACTCGGGGAACACTGAAGCTTTCTTT. The V call is TRBV9, the J call TRBJ1-1; possible D gene TRBD1, 5 bases. Looked up from germline, CDR1 is SGDLS and CDR2 is YYNGEE. The CDR3 totals 15 residues. V gave up 4 bases and J gave up 1 base, with 14 bases separating them.

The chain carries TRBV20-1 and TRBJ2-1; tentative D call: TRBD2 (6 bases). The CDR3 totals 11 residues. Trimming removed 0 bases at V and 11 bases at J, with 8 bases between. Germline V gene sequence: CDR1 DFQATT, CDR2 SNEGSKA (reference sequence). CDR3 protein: CSARDGTQQFF. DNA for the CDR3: TGCAGTGCTAGAGATGGGACTCAGCAGTTCTTC.